This is a list of T cell receptor beta chains from one sample in a study of glioma-infiltrating T cells after dendritic cell vaccination. Here immunoSEQ multiplex PCR was the method, and the copy in TCRdb shows in-frame clones only, minus some. The sample consists of over 65,000 clones, approximately 81% of them appearing once. Sequenced material: blood, taken after dendritic cell vaccination. The origin of the receptors is a human donor with glioblastoma. Each CDR3 is given with its conserved first and last residue. A D gene is named only where the DNA matches it firmly. Size is stated for part of the rows, as once, few or many counts, or as a class when the clone is expanded.

17	NA	TRBD2	TRBV9	TRBJ2-1	CASSVEASGISYNEQFF	TGTGCCAGCAGCGTAGAGGCTAGCGGGATATCCTACAATGAGCAGTTCTTC
16	NA	TRBD1	TRBV14	TRBJ1-2	CASSQTDSTGVDGYTF	TGTGCCAGCAGCCAGACCGACTCGACAGGGGTAGATGGCTACACCTTC
16	NA	TRBD2	TRBV4-2	TRBJ2-1	CASSQDAAGGYNEQFF	TGTGCCAGCAGCCAAGACGCAGCGGGGGGTTACAATGAGCAGTTCTTC
13	NA	NA	TRBV27	TRBJ1-1	CASSFGMNTEAFF	TGTGCCAGCAGTTTCGGGATGAACACTGAAGCTTTCTTT
21	NA	TRBD1	TRBV18	TRBJ1-6	CASSRNEQGVLTSSYNSPLHF	TGTGCCAGCTCACGGAATGAACAGGGGGTACTGACGAGCTCCTATAATTCACCCCTCCACTTT
14	once	TRBD2	TRBV28	TRBJ2-1	CASSFLAGVVEQFF	TGTGCCAGCAGTTTCCTAGCGGGAGTTGTTGAGCAGTTCTTC
15	NA	NA	TRBV7-8	TRBJ2-5	CASSLFSVLAETQYF	TGTGCCAGCAGCTTGTTTTCGGTGCTCGCGGAGACCCAGTACTTC
14	once	TRBD1	TRBV4-1	TRBJ1-2	CASSLLSTGGGYTF	TGCGCCAGCAGCCTACTTTCGACAGGGGGTGGCTACACCTTC
13	NA	NA	TRBV5-5	TRBJ1-2	CASSLNRVYGYTF	TGTGCCAGCAGCTTGAACAGGGTGTATGGCTACACCTTC
15	few	NA	TRBV15	TRBJ1-5	CATSRDTGSHQPQHF	TGTGCCACCAGCAGAGATACAGGGAGCCATCAGCCCCAGCATTTT
16	NA	TRBD1	TRBV4-3	TRBJ2-3	CASSQEGGDRGDTQYF	TGCGCCAGCAGCCAAGAAGGAGGGGACAGGGGAGATACGCAGTATTTT
16	once	TRBD1	TRBV4-3	TRBJ1-6	CASSQMTGVDNSPLHF	TGCGCCAGCAGCCAAATGACAGGGGTAGATAATTCACCCCTCCACTTT
13	NA	NA	TRBV18	TRBJ1-6	CASSRGGDSPLHF	TGTGCCAGCTCACGCGGAGGGGATTCACCCCTCCACTTT
15	NA	NA	TRBV4-1	TRBJ1-2	CASSAGAAGNYGYTF	TGCGCCAGCAGCGCGGGGGCGGCGGGAAACTATGGCTACACCTTC
12	few	NA	TRBV5-1	TRBJ1-2	CASSLTQYGYTF	TGCGCCAGCAGCTTGACCCAGTATGGCTACACCTTC
15	NA	TRBD2	TRBV10-3	TRBJ2-1	CAISGPGGAYNEQFF	TGTGCCATCAGTGGGCCCGGGGGGGCCTACAATGAGCAGTTCTTC
16	NA	TRBD1	TRBV11-2	TRBJ2-5	CASSLRPGQNQETQYF	TGTGCCAGCAGCTTAAGGCCGGGACAGAACCAAGAGACCCAGTACTTC
14	NA	TRBD1	TRBV7-9	TRBJ1-2	CASSLGTGPYGYTF	TGTGCCAGCAGCTTAGGGACAGGACCTTATGGCTACACCTTC
13	NA	TRBD1	TRBV19	TRBJ2-7	CASSRRGRGEQYF	TGTGCCAGTAGTCGCAGGGGGCGCGGCGAGCAGTACTTC
15	NA	TRBD1	TRBV14	TRBJ2-7	CASSQVGTGKLEQYF	TGTGCCAGCAGCCAAGTTGGGACAGGTAAACTCGAGCAGTACTTC
17	NA	NA	TRBV7-9	TRBJ1-3	CASSARQTTFSGNTIYF	TGTGCCAGCAGCGCAAGACAGACCACATTCTCTGGAAACACCATATATTTT
13	NA	NA	TRBV18	TRBJ1-2	CASSPSELDGYTF	TGTGCCAGCTCACCGTCCGAACTGGATGGCTACACCTTC
17	NA	NA	TRBV7-6	TRBJ1-1	CASSLSTGGSVPTEAFF	TGTGCCAGCAGCTTATCAACTGGAGGGAGTGTCCCCACTGAAGCTTTCTTT
13	NA	NA	TRBV2	TRBJ2-5	CASNPGGGETQYF	TGTGCCAGCAACCCGGGTGGCGGGGAGACCCAGTACTTC
16	NA	TRBD2	TRBV4-2	TRBJ2-3	CASRTSGRGGGDTQYF	TGTGCCAGCAGGACTAGCGGGAGGGGAGGAGGCGATACGCAGTATTTT
14	NA	NA	TRBV9	TRBJ1-1	CASSGSGQRAEAFF	TGTGCCAGCAGCGGGTCGGGACAACGCGCTGAAGCTTTCTTT
14	NA	TRBD1	TRBV7-3	TRBJ1-2	CASSSQGTGYGYTF	TGTGCCAGCAGCTCACAGGGGACGGGCTATGGCTACACCTTC
13	NA	NA	TRBV19	TRBJ1-1	CASSSQRNTEAFF	TGTGCCAGTAGTAGTCAGCGGAACACTGAAGCTTTCTTT
13	NA	NA	TRBV5-1	TRBJ2-5	CASSFPSQETQYF	TGCGCCAGCAGCTTCCCTAGTCAAGAGACCCAGTACTTC
17	once	TRBD1	TRBV30	TRBJ2-5	CAWSQILKTGQEETQYF	TGTGCCTGGAGTCAGATCCTAAAAACGGGACAGGAGGAGACCCAGTACTTC
14	NA	NA	TRBV6-5	TRBJ2-7	CASSYSDSPDEQYF	TGTGCCAGCAGTTACTCAGACAGTCCCGACGAGCAGTACTTC
13	NA	NA	TRBV6-1	TRBJ2-7	CASNGGGIYEQYF	TGTGCCAGCAACGGGGGAGGAATCTACGAGCAGTACTTC
17	NA	TRBD2	TRBV7-2	TRBJ2-3	CASSLRASGGAGDTQYF	TGTGCCAGCAGCTTACGGGCTAGCGGGGGGGCAGGGGATACGCAGTATTTT
16	NA	TRBD1	TRBV7-3	TRBJ1-1	CASSLRGQGENTEAFF	TGTGCCAGCAGCTTAAGAGGACAGGGGGAGAACACTGAAGCTTTCTTT
16	NA	TRBD2	TRBV9	TRBJ2-3	CASSPLGTSGTDTQYF	TGTGCCAGCAGCCCCCTCGGGACTAGCGGCACAGATACGCAGTATTTT
13	NA	NA	TRBV11-3	TRBJ2-5	CASSLDPARTQYF	TGTGCCAGCAGCTTAGATCCAGCGCGGACCCAGTACTTC
16	NA	TRBD1	TRBV7-2	TRBJ2-3	CASSLVSVRQGDTQYF	TGTGCCAGCAGCTTAGTTTCGGTCCGACAGGGAGATACGCAGTATTTT
14	NA	TRBD2	TRBV15	TRBJ2-3	CACTPSGKLDTQYF	TGTGCCTGTACTCCTAGCGGGAAATTGGATACGCAGTATTTT
13	NA	TRBD1	TRBV6-5	TRBJ2-1	CASTKTGTNEQFF	TGTGCCAGCACGAAGACAGGGACCAATGAGCAGTTCTTC
14	once	NA	TRBV6-1	TRBJ2-7	CARKRRESSYEQYF	TGTGCCAGGAAGCGGAGGGAGAGCTCCTACGAGCAGTACTTC
18	NA	TRBD1	TRBV4-1	TRBJ2-7	CASSQPSETGPHLYEQYF	TGCGCCAGCAGCCAGCCCTCTGAGACAGGGCCACACCTTTACGAGCAGTACTTC
15	NA	TRBD2	TRBV9	TRBJ2-1	CASSKIAGGRGEQFF	TGTGCCAGCAGCAAAATAGCGGGAGGACGTGGTGAGCAGTTCTTC
17	NA	NA	TRBV7-3	TRBJ2-5	CASSLGLGQYLQETQYF	TGTGCCAGCAGCTTAGGGCTCGGACAGTACTTGCAAGAGACCCAGTACTTC
14	NA	NA	TRBV27	TRBJ2-7	CASSLSPIADEQYF	TGTGCCAGCAGTTTATCGCCTATAGCGGATGAGCAGTACTTC
16	once	TRBD2	TRBV7-6	TRBJ2-1	CASSLVASGSGHEQFF	TGTGCCAGCAGCTTAGTGGCTAGCGGGAGTGGGCATGAGCAGTTCTTC
15	NA	NA	TRBV6-1	TRBJ1-5	CASSERHKSNQPQHF	TGTGCCAGCAGTGAAAGACACAAAAGCAATCAGCCCCAGCATTTT
13	few	TRBD1	TRBV5-1	TRBJ1-1	CASSGQGAAEAFF	TGCGCCAGCAGCGGCCAGGGGGCGGCTGAAGCTTTCTTT
17	once	TRBD1	TRBV14	TRBJ2-7	CASSQPGQGRYSYEQYF	TGTGCCAGCAGCCAACCGGGACAGGGGCGGTATTCCTACGAGCAGTACTTC
13	few	NA	TRBV19	TRBJ1-3	CASSIGAGNTIYF	TGTGCCAGTAGTATCGGGGCTGGAAACACCATATATTTT
15	NA	NA	TRBV28	TRBJ2-7	CASSFVGAGIDEQYF	TGTGCCAGCAGTTTTGTGGGCGCCGGTATCGACGAGCAGTACTTC
14	NA	NA	TRBV27	TRBJ1-1	CATRRELPNTEAFF	TGTGCCACCCGCAGGGAACTCCCGAACACTGAAGCTTTCTTT
15	NA	TRBD1	TRBV28	TRBJ2-7	CASTSPGQGLHEQYF	TGTGCCAGCACCTCCCCGGGACAGGGGTTGCACGAGCAGTACTTC
15	NA	NA	TRBV6-5	TRBJ1-1	CASSYAGAGGTEAFF	TGTGCCAGCAGTTACGCAGGGGCAGGAGGAACTGAAGCTTTCTTT